This TCR beta chain was obtained from a study of blood T cells in healthy people across ages. Study-wide background: About one barcoded beta molecule was captured per two T cells (by template switching). Study-level points and caveats: Aged donors had fewer naive CD4+ cells and lower diversity than long-lived donors. PBMCs were not sorted, which prevented a conclusive comparison of naive versus antigen-experienced cells.

Primed by a sample-barcoded 5' primer and a J-beta primer mix, a second PCR proceeded for 7 to 11 cycles. MiXCR, applied by TCRdb to the 5' RACE reads, yields one record per CDR3 protein. The sample has 550,000 to 600,000 distinct CDR3 sequences, roughly 48% seen once. This CDR3 contains 17 residues. The V and J ends lost 5 bases and 2 bases, in that order; junction bases with no gene match: 15. Germline V gene lookup returns CDR1 KGHSH and CDR2 LQKENI. On this clonotype itself: Its target is not known.

The chain joins TRBV18 to TRBJ2-7; 7 bases agree with TRBD1. Material for sequencing was blood. The receptor comes from a man of 80 years or more in good health. The CDR3 DNA reads TGTGCCAGCTCATACGCCGGGACAGTCGCGTCGACCTACGAGCAGTACTTC. Its protein product is CASSYAGTVASTYEQYF.